The T cell receptor beta chain described here comes from a study of glioma-infiltrating T cells. As concerns this clonotype: Its antigen is not identified.

The germline V gene has CDR1 SEHNR and CDR2 FQNEAQ (reference sequence). V lost 6 bases and J lost 6; bases outside the gene matches: 7. This CDR3 contains 15 residues. Study findings and constraints: Tissue and blood shared very few CDR3 sequences. Above-expected tissue-blood divergence occurred in all gliomas, most in low-grade ones.

TCR alpha and beta CDR3 regions were amplified from RNA using iRepertoire nested multiplex PCR. Input was roughly 95-450 ng of tissue mRNA or PBMC total RNA. One entry per CDR3 protein, called by TCRdb with MiXCR from the multiplex PCR reads. This table has approximately 140,000 distinct CDR3 sequences, approximately 26% appearing once. This TCR derives from a human donor with low-grade glioma or glioblastoma, undergoing nonglioma brain surgery, or in good health (not recorded which). The gene calls are TRBV7-9 and TRBJ1-4; 10 bases match TRBD1. Material for sequencing was glioma tissue, nonneoplastic brain tissue, or PBMCs (not recorded which). CDR3: CASSLLGTGDEKLFF. DNA for the CDR3: TGTGCCAGCAGTTTACTCGGGACAGGGGATGAAAAACTGTTTTTT.